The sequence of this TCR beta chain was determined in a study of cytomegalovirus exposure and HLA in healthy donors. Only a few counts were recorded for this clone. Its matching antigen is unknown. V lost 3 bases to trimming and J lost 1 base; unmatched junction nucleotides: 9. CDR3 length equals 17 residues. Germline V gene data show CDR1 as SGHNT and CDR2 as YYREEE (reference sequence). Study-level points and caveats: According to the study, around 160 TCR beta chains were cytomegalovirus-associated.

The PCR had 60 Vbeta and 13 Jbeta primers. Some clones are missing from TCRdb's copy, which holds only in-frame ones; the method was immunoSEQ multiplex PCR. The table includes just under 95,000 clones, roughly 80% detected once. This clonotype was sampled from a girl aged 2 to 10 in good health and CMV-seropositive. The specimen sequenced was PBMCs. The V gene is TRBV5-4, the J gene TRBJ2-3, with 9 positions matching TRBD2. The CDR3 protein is CASSWTGGLAGTDTQYF. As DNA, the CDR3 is TGTGCCAGCAGCTGGACCGGGGGACTAGCCGGCACAGATACGCAGTATTTT.